A single sample is the source of the 30 T cell receptor beta chains below, sequenced in a study of T cell responses to AZD1222 COVID-19 vaccine. Measured with immunoSEQ multiplex PCR; TCRdb has only the in-frame clones, and not every one. The table records approximately 150,000 clones, about 92% of them present only once. The sequencing here drew on peripheral blood, taken on day 0 of AZD1222 vaccination. The receptors were gathered from an adult in good health.

The chain is built from TRBV12-3 or TRBV12-4 and TRBJ2-7, with D possibly being TRBD2 (6 bases). Trimming stripped 5 bases from V and 7 bases from J, with 15 bases between. This CDR3 contains 13 residues. The CDR3 here is CASSLTSPWEQYF. CDR3 DNA: TGTGCCAGCAGTCTTACTAGCCCCTGGGAGCAGTACTTC.

The J gene is TRBJ2-2, the V gene TRBV6-1; TRBD2 might be the D (5 bases). Germline V gives CDR1 MNHNS, CDR2 SASEGT. The CDR3 has 18 residues. The V end was cut by 0 bases, the J end by 1 base, with 15 bases between. CDR3 bases: TGTGCCAGCAGTGAAGCGTGGGTTATCGGGGTGAACACCGGGGAGCTGTTTTTT. Amino acids: CASSEAWVIGVNTGELFF.

This chain joins TRBV14 and TRBJ1-1; D gene unclear. Germline V CDR1 and CDR2: SGHDN, FVKESK. Trimming removed 3 bases at V and 4 bases at J, with 12 bases between. This CDR3 region has 14 residues. The CDR3 protein is CASSQVRSGTEAFF. CDR3 DNA sequence: TGTGCCAGCAGCCAGGTCAGGAGTGGCACTGAAGCTTTCTTT. The whole variable domain, filled in from reference TRBV14 and TRBJ1-1, reads EAGVTQFPSHSVIEKGQTVTLRCDPISGHDNLYWYRRVMGKEIKFLLHFVKESKQDESGMPNNRFLAERTGGTYSTLKVQPAELEDSGVYFCASSQVRSGTEAFFGQGTRLTVV.

This chain uses TRBV6-5 with TRBJ1-1; no clear D. The CDR3 extends over 15 amino acids. CDR1 is MNHEY, CDR2 SVGAGI, per germline. V lost 8 bases, J lost 1 base, and 17 bases lay in between. The CDR3 here is CASLPSFGGNTEAFF. In DNA, the CDR3 is TGTGCCAGCCTACCTTCCTTTGGCGGGAACACTGAAGCTTTCTTT.

The rearrangement links TRBV6-2 or TRBV6-3 to TRBJ1-1; D call uncertain. The CDR3 covers 15 residues. V shed 0 bases and J shed 1 base, with 9 bases lying between them. Germline-derived CDR1 and CDR2 are MNHEY and SVGEGT. The CDR3 bases are TGTGCCAGCAGTTACTCGAGTCAAGAGAACACTGAAGCTTTCTTT. This codes for CASSYSSQENTEAFF.

The V and J genes are TRBV5-1 and TRBJ2-2; no reliable D call. CDR1 and CDR2 from the germline V gene are SGHRS and YFSETQ. V shed 5 bases and J shed 5 bases, with 16 bases lying between them. This CDR3 is built from 15 residues. The CDR3 protein is CASRGDGEKTGELFF. For the CDR3, the DNA is TGCGCCAGCAGGGGCGATGGGGAAAAAACCGGGGAGCTGTTTTTT.

The V and J genes are TRBV29-1 and TRBJ1-2, with D maybe TRBD1 (5 bases). This CDR3 spans 12 amino acids. Per the germline V gene, CDR1 is SQVTM and CDR2 is ANQGSEA. V was cut by 7 bases and J by 0 bases, with 9 bases left in between. In nucleotides, the CDR3 is TGCAGCGGGGGACTTACTAACTATGGCTACACCTTC. Translated: CSGGLTNYGYTF.

This chain joins TRBV3-1 (or the pseudogene TRBV3-2) and TRBJ2-1, with 12 bases aligning to TRBD2. The CDR3 covers 16 residues. Germline lookup yields CDR1 LGHDT and CDR2 YNNKEL (reference sequence). J was trimmed by 7 bases and V by 4 bases; bases with no gene match: 8. CDR3 residues: CASSPQTSGRRNEQFF. CDR3 in DNA: TGTGCCAGCAGCCCCCAGACTAGCGGGAGAAGGAATGAGCAGTTCTTC.

The J gene is TRBJ1-1, the V gene TRBV19; weak D call: TRBD1 (5 bases). The CDR3 has 18 residues. Germline-derived CDR1 and CDR2 are LNHDA and SQIVND (reference sequence). Trimming cost V 8 bases and J 3 bases, with 28 bases left between them. In DNA form, the CDR3 reads TGTGCCAGTGAGAACACCCCGGCAGGGTCCGAAGGTTACACTGAAGCTTTCTTT. Translated: CASENTPAGSEGYTEAFF.

The CDR3 DNA reads TGTGCCAGCAGCTTAGCACAGACCTATGAAGCTTTCTTT. Its protein product is CASSLAQTYEAFF. The chain links TRBV11-2 to TRBJ1-1; D uncertain. V lost 1 base to trimming and J lost 7 bases, with 10 bases between them. Germline CDR1 reads SGHAT; CDR2 reads FQNNGV. This CDR3 region has 13 residues.

V usage is TRBV10-3 and J usage is TRBJ1-1; tentative D call: TRBD1 (5 bases). Germline CDR1 and CDR2: ENHRY and SYGVKD. V lost 8 bases and J lost 2, with 12 bases in between. The CDR3 consists of 13 residues. The CDR3 DNA sequence: TGTGCCATCGGGGCAACGCGCAACACTGAAGCTTTCTTT. Translation: CAIGATRNTEAFF.

V usage is TRBV3-1 (or the pseudogene TRBV3-2) and J usage is TRBJ1-1; 7 nucleotides align to TRBD1. Trimming took 5 bases from V and 6 from J; bases not matched to a gene: 6. The CDR3 totals 13 residues. Germline lookup yields CDR1 LGHDT and CDR2 YNNKEL (reference sequence). The CDR3 DNA reads as TGTGCCAGCAGCTTGTCAGGGGGATCTGAAGCTTTCTTT. Amino acids: CASSLSGGSEAFF.

This chain uses TRBV30 with TRBJ1-1; no clear D gene. The CDR3 loop spans 15 amino acids. V gave up 2 bases and J gave up 1 base, with 14 bases separating them. Germline V lookup: CDR1 GTSNPN, CDR2 SVGIG (reference sequence). CDR3 nucleotide sequence: TGTGCCTGGAGTCCCCTCGGTACCCCGAACACTGAAGCTTTCTTT. Translating it yields CAWSPLGTPNTEAFF.

The rearrangement uses TRBV29-1 and TRBJ2-3, with D hard to call. The length of the CDR3 is 11 residues. Deletions cut 1 base from V and 2 bases from J, with 1 base between. Germline-derived CDR1 and CDR2 are SQVTM and ANQGSEA. Here the CDR3 reads CSVEVTDTQYF. The CDR3 DNA sequence: TGCAGCGTTGAAGTCACAGATACGCAGTATTTT.

This clone was picked up many times. The J gene is TRBJ2-7, the V gene TRBV11-2; 8 positions match TRBD2. The CDR3 runs 15 residues. Per the germline V gene, CDR1 is SGHAT and CDR2 is FQNNGV. With V trimmed by 5 bases and J by 7 bases, 13 bases remained unmatched. CDR3 DNA: TGTGCCAGCAGCCCTCTTAGGATACGGGGGGGAGAGCAGTACTTC. Residues: CASSPLRIRGGEQYF. The whole variable domain, remainder taken from reference TRBV11-2 and TRBJ2-7, is EAGVAQSPRYKIIEKRQSVAFWCNPISGHATLYWYQQILGQGPKLLIQFQNNGVVDDSQLPKDRFSAERLKGVDSTLKIQPAKLEDSAVYLCASSPLRIRGGEQYFGPGTRLTVT.

This clone is a singleton in its sample. The chain carries TRBV28 and TRBJ1-2; 9 bases map to TRBD1. After removal of 5 bases from V and 4 bases from J, the junction contained 8 bases not matched to a gene. CDR1 and CDR2 (germline): MDHEN, SYDVKM. The CDR3 extends over 15 amino acids. CDR3 nucleotides: TGTGCCAGCAGTCCGGACAGGGGAACCTCCTATGGCTACACCTTC. Its translation: CASSPDRGTSYGYTF.

This chain links TRBV5-6 with TRBJ2-1; a weak D match, TRBD2 (6 bases). The CDR3 runs to 17 residues. The germline V gene encodes CDR1 SGHDT and CDR2 YYEEEE. Trimming cost V 6 bases and J 7 bases, with 26 bases left between them. CDR3 region: CASTQMGGSERENEQFF. The CDR3 DNA reads as TGTGCCAGCACCCAAATGGGGGGTTCGGAAAGGGAGAATGAGCAGTTCTTC. Filled out from reference TRBV5-6 and TRBJ2-1, the complete variable domain reads DAGVTQSPTHLIKTRGQQVTLRCSPKSGHDTVSWYQQALGQGPQFIFQYYEEEERQRGNFPDRFSGHQFPNYSSELNVNALLLGDSALYLCASTQMGGSERENEQFFGPGTRLTVL.

The chain has TRBV19 and TRBJ2-2; D unclear. The CDR3 contains 14 residues. Germline CDR1 LNHDA, CDR2 SQIVND (reference sequence). Trimming removed 1 base from V and 5 bases from J, with 8 bases in between. The CDR3 protein is CASSIGFGTGELFF. CDR3 DNA sequence: TGTGCCAGTAGTATAGGGTTTGGGACCGGGGAGCTGTTTTTT.

The V call is TRBV27, the J call TRBJ2-1, with a possible D match to TRBD2 (6 bases). CDR3 length: 16 residues. Germline values: CDR1 MNHEY, CDR2 SMNVEV (reference sequence). The germline V and J ends were trimmed by 8 bases and 2 bases, with 19 bases remaining between them. CDR3 bases: TGTGCCAGCCAAGCCGGGGGAGGACCAACCTACAATGAGCAGTTCTTC. Translated: CASQAGGGPTYNEQFF.

The chain is built from TRBV19 and TRBJ2-7, with TRBD2 matching 7 bases. V lost 4 bases and J lost 4; bases outside the gene matches: 4. The CDR3 is 13 residues long. Germline CDR1 and CDR2: LNHDA and SQIVND (reference sequence). DNA for the CDR3: TGTGCCAGTAGTACTAGCGGAGGTTACGAGCAGTACTTC. It encodes CASSTSGGYEQYF.

The chain employs TRBV2 and TRBJ2-7; no clear D. CDR1 is SNHLY, CDR2 FYNNEI, per germline. Between the trimmed V and J ends, which lost 4 bases and 4 bases, there was a span of 8 bases. This CDR3 has 12 amino acids. The CDR3 region is CASSAMGYEQYF. The DNA for the CDR3 is TGTGCCAGCAGTGCTATGGGATACGAGCAGTACTTC.

This clone occurred a few times. This sequence joins TRBV20-1 and TRBJ2-7; D might be TRBD1 (5 bases). V shed 3 bases and J shed 6 bases, with 15 bases lying between them. The CDR3 is made up of 13 amino acids. The germline gives CDR1 DFQATT, CDR2 SNEGSKA (reference sequence). The CDR3 loop is CSASQGSEREQYF. CDR3 nucleotides: TGCAGTGCTAGTCAGGGATCGGAACGCGAGCAGTACTTC.

This rearrangement joins TRBV13 to TRBJ2-1, with no clear D. CDR3 length equals 16 residues. With 3 bases removed from V and 3 bases from J, the gap between germline ends came to 15 bases. Germline CDR1 PRHDT, CDR2 FYEKMQ (reference sequence). The CDR3 reads CASSFISGAYYNEQFF. CDR3 in DNA: TGTGCCAGCAGCTTTATTTCCGGAGCTTACTACAATGAGCAGTTCTTC.

The CDR3 loop reads CASSWDTEQAFF. In nucleotides, the CDR3 is TGTGCCAGCTCATGGGACACAGAGCAAGCTTTCTTT. The chain joins TRBV18 to TRBJ1-1, with a possible D match to TRBD1 (6 bases). Trimming cost V 5 bases and J 9 bases, with 13 bases left between them. The CDR3 covers 12 residues. Per germline, CDR1 KGHSH and CDR2 LQKENI.

This chain links TRBV19 with TRBJ1-1; D is ambiguous. V was trimmed by 5 bases and J by 0 bases, leaving 7 bases between them. The CDR3 covers 13 residues. Germline assignment: CDR1 LNHDA and CDR2 SQIVND (reference sequence). This CDR3 is CASSRGMNTEAFF. CDR3 in DNA: TGTGCCAGTAGTCGAGGAATGAACACTGAAGCTTTCTTT.

The genes are TRBV11-2 and TRBJ1-1; 9 bases map to TRBD1. Unmatched junction bases numbered 5, after V lost 5 bases and J lost 4 bases. The CDR3 runs 14 residues. Germline V gene sequence: CDR1 SGHAT, CDR2 FQNNGV. The CDR3 DNA is TGTGCCAGCAGCACGTACAGGGGGCCCACTGAAGCTTTCTTT. Translating gives CASSTYRGPTEAFF.

This clone was detected only a few times. The chain joins TRBV19 to TRBJ1-5; D possibly corresponds to TRBD1 (6 bases). The CDR3 runs 14 residues. Germline values: CDR1 LNHDA, CDR2 SQIVND (reference sequence). Trimming took 7 bases from V and 5 from J, leaving 15 bases between them. The CDR3 sequence is CASIPGGGDQPQHF. CDR3 nucleotide sequence: TGTGCCAGTATACCGGGGGGCGGAGATCAGCCCCAGCATTTT.

The rearrangement uses TRBV5-1 and TRBJ2-5, with D maybe TRBD2 (5 bases). This CDR3 spans 16 amino acids. The ends were cut back, 4 bases at V and 4 bases at J, with 20 bases in the middle. The germline CDR1 and CDR2 sequences are SGHRS and YFSETQ. The CDR3, as DNA: TGCGCCAGCAGCATCCCGGGATTCCTTGTTATAGAGACCCAGTACTTC. As protein: CASSIPGFLVIETQYF.

This clone was seen once. V gene TRBV12-3 or TRBV12-4 combines with J gene TRBJ1-2, with D perhaps matching TRBD1 (5 bases). CDR3 size: 12 residues. V was trimmed by 1 base and J by 13 bases, leaving 13 bases between them. CDR3 DNA sequence: TGTGCCAGCAGTTTAGACAAGGGGACGGGCACCTTC. Protein sequence: CASSLDKGTGTF.

This chain uses TRBV9 with TRBJ1-1; possibly TRBD1 for D (5 bases). CDR3 length: 17 residues. Germline V CDR1 and CDR2: SGDLS, YYNGEE. Trimming removed 2 bases at V and 0 bases at J, with 17 bases between. The CDR3 reads CASSVDPPGRMNTEAFF. The DNA for the CDR3 is TGTGCCAGCAGCGTTGACCCCCCGGGACGGATGAACACTGAAGCTTTCTTT.